A single sample is the source of the 9 T cell receptor beta chains below, sequenced in a study of breast tumors, draining lymph nodes, adjacent tissues. From the multiplex PCR reads, TCRdb called clonotypes with MiXCR, one entry per CDR3 protein. The sample records 170,000 or so distinct CDR3 sequences, roughly a third being singletons. Breast cancer patients provided tissue from their axillary draining lymph nodes. Sequencing was done on a sample of axillary lymph node tissue. The receptors here all came from a female donor with breast cancer. Some clones in this sample may be carry-over from other donors' samples.

This clonotype was observed at least ten times. V is TRBV2 and J is TRBJ1-2; D ambiguous. This CDR3 is 13 amino acids long. The V gene lost 7 bases and the J gene lost 4 bases, with 13 bases spanning the gap. The V gene's germline CDR1 is SNHLY and CDR2 FYNNEI. The CDR3 loop reads CASKRTTLYGYTF. The CDR3 nucleotides are TGTGCCAGCAAAAGGACTACACTCTATGGCTACACCTTC.

This clonotype was counted many times. This chain links TRBV4-2 with TRBJ2-5; 8 nucleotides align to TRBD1. Germline V CDR1 and CDR2: LGHNA, YNFKEQ. The CDR3 runs to 16 residues. V lost 0 bases to trimming and J lost 3 bases; unmatched junction nucleotides: 6. As DNA, the CDR3 is TGTGCCAGCAGCCAAGATGGACAGGGTGGGGAAGAGACCCAGTACTTC. This gives the protein CASSQDGQGGEETQYF.

Comment on this clonotype: Given a much more abundant clone one base away, this may be a read error. The rearrangement joins TRBV20-1 to TRBJ2-1, with 7 nucleotides matching TRBD2. The germline CDR1 and CDR2 sequences are DFQATT and SNEGSKA (reference sequence). After removal of 4 bases from V and 9 bases from J, the junction contained 12 bases not matched to a gene. This CDR3 is 14 amino acids long. The CDR3 region is CSATSLADGTEQFF. Here the CDR3 DNA reads TGCAGTGCTACTTCCCTAGCGGACGGGACTGAGCAGTTCTTC.

This clonotype was detected ten times or more. The V and J genes are TRBV10-2 and TRBJ2-2; D possibly corresponds to TRBD1 (5 bases). V was cut by 7 bases and J by 7 bases, with 16 bases left in between. CDR1 is WSHSY, CDR2 SAAADI, per germline. The CDR3 has 14 amino acids. CDR3 DNA: TGCGCCAGCAATCCCAGGGTCCTGGGCGGGGAGCTGTTTTTT. Translated: CASNPRVLGGELFF.

This clonotype was seen at least ten times. The CDR3 reads CASSLVSGGDEQYF. CDR3 in DNA: TGTGCCAGCAGCTTAGTAAGCGGGGGCGACGAGCAGTACTTC. The rearrangement uses TRBV7-9 and TRBJ2-7; 8 nucleotides align to TRBD2. V shed 1 base and J 5 bases; nucleotides not matched to a gene: 4. The CDR3 has 14 residues. Germline CDR1 SEHNR, CDR2 FQNEAQ (reference sequence).

The J gene is TRBJ2-4, the V gene TRBV2, with D tentatively TRBD2 (5 bases). The germline V and J ends were trimmed by 4 bases and 0 bases, with 10 bases remaining between them. From germline, CDR1 is SNHLY and CDR2 FYNNEI. This CDR3 spans 15 amino acids. The CDR3 spells CASSGGRLAKNIQYF. Here the CDR3 DNA reads TGTGCCAGCAGTGGAGGGAGATTAGCCAAAAACATTCAGTACTTC.

This clonotype came up many times. The rearrangement uses TRBV19 and TRBJ1-3; D ambiguous. Deletions cut 7 bases from V and 3 bases from J, with 4 bases between. CDR3 length equals 11 residues. Germline CDR1 reads LNHDA; CDR2 reads SQIVND (reference sequence). The CDR3 DNA is TGTGCCAGTACGGTTGGAAACACCATATATTTT. This encodes CASTVGNTIYF.

In regard to this clonotype: A read error may be the cause here, since a much bigger clone is one base away. The chain combines TRBV9 with TRBJ2-5; D may be TRBD2 (6 bases). Germline loops: CDR1 SGDLS, CDR2 YYNGEE. The CDR3 runs 15 residues. The CDR3 region has the DNA TGTGCCAGCAGCGAAATAGCGGACTTCCAAGAGGCCCAGTACTTC. It yields the protein CASSEIADFQEAQYF. Full variable domain (missing parts from reference TRBV9 and TRBJ2-5): DSGVTQTPKHLITATGQRVTLRCSPRSGDLSVYWYQQSLDQGLQFLIQYYNGEERAKGNILERFSAQQFPDLHSELNLSSLELGDSALYFCASSEIADFQEAQYFGPGTRLLVL.

J is TRBJ1-4 and V is TRBV6-6; D gene unclear. Trimming left V 6 bases short and J 6 bases short, with 17 bases between. Germline CDR1 and CDR2: MNHNY and SVGAGI (reference sequence). This CDR3 has 15 residues. CDR3 nucleotide sequence: TGTGCCAGCAGCCCCCGAGGGCCGTCCTATGAAAAACTGTTTTTT. Encoded protein: CASSPRGPSYEKLFF.